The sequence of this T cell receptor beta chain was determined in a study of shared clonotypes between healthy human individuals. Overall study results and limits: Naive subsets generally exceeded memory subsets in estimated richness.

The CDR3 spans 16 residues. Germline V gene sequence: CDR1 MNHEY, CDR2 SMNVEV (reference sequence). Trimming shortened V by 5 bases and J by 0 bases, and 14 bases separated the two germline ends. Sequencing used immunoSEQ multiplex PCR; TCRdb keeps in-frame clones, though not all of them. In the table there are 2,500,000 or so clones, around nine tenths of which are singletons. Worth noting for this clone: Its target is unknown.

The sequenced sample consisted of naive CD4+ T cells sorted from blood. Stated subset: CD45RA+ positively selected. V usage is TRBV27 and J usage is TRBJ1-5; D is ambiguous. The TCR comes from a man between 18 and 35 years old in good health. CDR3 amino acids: CASSPSWGASNQPQHF. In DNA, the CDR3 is TGTGCCAGCAGTCCCTCCTGGGGAGCTAGCAATCAGCCCCAGCATTTT.